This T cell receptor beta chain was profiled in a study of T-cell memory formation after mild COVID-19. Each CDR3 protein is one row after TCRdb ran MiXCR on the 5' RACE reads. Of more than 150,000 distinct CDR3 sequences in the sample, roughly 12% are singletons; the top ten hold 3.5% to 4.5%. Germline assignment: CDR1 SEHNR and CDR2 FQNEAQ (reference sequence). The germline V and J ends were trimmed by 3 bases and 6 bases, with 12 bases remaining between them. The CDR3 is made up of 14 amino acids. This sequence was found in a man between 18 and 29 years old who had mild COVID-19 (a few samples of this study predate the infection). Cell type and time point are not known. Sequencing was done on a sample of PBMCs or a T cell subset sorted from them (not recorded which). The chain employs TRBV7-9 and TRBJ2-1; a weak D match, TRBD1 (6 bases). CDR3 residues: CASSFGTTGNEQFF. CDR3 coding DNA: TGTGCCAGCAGCTTTGGGACAACGGGCAATGAGCAGTTCTTC.